Listed below are T cell receptor beta chains from one sample, sequenced in a study of OX40 agonist ivuxolimab in advanced cancers. TCRdb's copy holds only in-frame clones and misses some; the assay was immunoSEQ multiplex PCR. The sample lists around 15,000 clones; about 88% were seen once. The sample here was CD4+ or CD8+ T cells sorted from blood, taken in a trial of the OX40 agonist ivuxolimab. These receptors were obtained from an adult with an advanced solid tumor such as melanoma, head and neck, liver or kidney cancer. CDR3s include the opening cysteine and the closing phenylalanine or tryptophan. Each record gives: J gene, V gene, D gene, clone size, CDR3 DNA, CDR3 protein. D genes are given only for firm matches. Size tells how often a clone was seen (once, few, many) or the class of an expanded clone, and some rows leave it out.

j_gene: TRBJ2-5; v_gene: TRBV30; d_gene: TRBD2; abundance: -; CDR3nt: TGTGCCTGGAGTACATATGGGACTAGCAGGGAGACCCAGTACTTC; CDR3aa: CAWSTYGTSRETQYF
j_gene: TRBJ1-2; v_gene: TRBV6-5; d_gene: TRBD1; abundance: -; CDR3nt: TGTGCCAGCAGTTACTCACGGACAGGGGGCAACTATGGCTACACCTTC; CDR3aa: CASSYSRTGGNYGYTF
j_gene: TRBJ2-5; v_gene: TRBV14; d_gene: -; abundance: -; CDR3nt: TGTGCCAGCAGCCCCCGGGACCATCAAGAGACCCAGTACTTC; CDR3aa: CASSPRDHQETQYF
j_gene: TRBJ2-7; v_gene: TRBV7-2; d_gene: TRBD2; abundance: -; CDR3nt: TGTGCCAGCAGCGCGCCGACTAGCAACGAGCAGTACTTC; CDR3aa: CASSAPTSNEQYF
j_gene: TRBJ2-5; v_gene: TRBV10-2; d_gene: TRBD1; abundance: -; CDR3nt: TGCGCCACCAAGGGACAGATTCAAGAGACCCAGTACTTC; CDR3aa: CATKGQIQETQYF
j_gene: TRBJ2-1; v_gene: TRBV28; d_gene: TRBD1; abundance: -; CDR3nt: TGTGCCAGCAGTGTAGCAGGGGGTAGGGATGAGCAGTTCTTC; CDR3aa: CASSVAGGRDEQFF
j_gene: TRBJ2-4; v_gene: TRBV7-2; d_gene: -; abundance: -; CDR3nt: TGTGCCAGCAGCTCGGCAGGGGCCTTCAACTACTTC; CDR3aa: CASSSAGAFNYF
j_gene: TRBJ1-6; v_gene: TRBV6-1; d_gene: -; abundance: -; CDR3nt: TGTGCCAGCAGTGAACGTGGTCAAGCCCTCCACTTT; CDR3aa: CASSERGQALHF
j_gene: TRBJ2-7; v_gene: TRBV4-1; d_gene: -; abundance: -; CDR3nt: TGCGCCAGCAGCCTGGACCTCAGCTCCTACGAGCAGTACTTC; CDR3aa: CASSLDLSSYEQYF
j_gene: TRBJ1-2; v_gene: TRBV7-9; d_gene: TRBD1; abundance: -; CDR3nt: TGTACCAGCAGCCCCCCGACAGGGCGAAACTATGGCTACACCTTC; CDR3aa: CTSSPPTGRNYGYTF
j_gene: TRBJ1-1; v_gene: TRBV20-1; d_gene: -; abundance: -; CDR3nt: TGCAGTGCTAGGGGGAGGACTGAAGCTTTCTTT; CDR3aa: CSARGRTEAFF
j_gene: TRBJ1-4; v_gene: TRBV5-1; d_gene: -; abundance: -; CDR3nt: TGCGCCAGCAGCGATAACCAGGGAACTAATGAAAAACTGTTTTTT; CDR3aa: CASSDNQGTNEKLFF
j_gene: TRBJ2-6; v_gene: TRBV23-1; d_gene: -; abundance: -; CDR3nt: TGCGCCAGCAGTCCTGGGGCGGGAGGGGCCAACGTCCTGACTTTC; CDR3aa: CASSPGAGGANVLTF
j_gene: TRBJ2-2; v_gene: TRBV7-3; d_gene: -; abundance: few; CDR3nt: TGTGCCAGCAGCTTATCCCCGGCCTCCGGGGAGCTGTTTTTT; CDR3aa: CASSLSPASGELFF
j_gene: TRBJ1-5; v_gene: TRBV19; d_gene: -; abundance: -; CDR3nt: TGTGCCAGTAGTTTCGGGACAAGTAGCAATCAGCCCCAGCATTTT; CDR3aa: CASSFGTSSNQPQHF
j_gene: TRBJ2-7; v_gene: TRBV4-2; d_gene: TRBD2; abundance: -; CDR3nt: TGTGCCAGCAGCTCATCCGCGGGCGGGAGCGGTTCGGGCGAGCAGTACTTC; CDR3aa: CASSSSAGGSGSGEQYF
j_gene: TRBJ2-5; v_gene: TRBV6-1; d_gene: TRBD2; abundance: -; CDR3nt: TGTGCCAGCAGTGAATTTGGTAGCGGGAGGGGGGAGACCCAGTACTTC; CDR3aa: CASSEFGSGRGETQYF
j_gene: TRBJ2-3; v_gene: TRBV9; d_gene: -; abundance: -; CDR3nt: TGTGCCAGCAGCGTAGCTTTAGAAGATACGCAGTATTTT; CDR3aa: CASSVALEDTQYF
j_gene: TRBJ1-5; v_gene: TRBV2; d_gene: -; abundance: -; CDR3nt: TGTGCCAGCAGGCCTGGATCAGGCGGTCAGCCCCAGCATTTT; CDR3aa: CASRPGSGGQPQHF
j_gene: TRBJ2-2; v_gene: TRBV7-3; d_gene: TRBD1; abundance: -; CDR3nt: TGTGCCAGCAGTCCAGGACAGGGGTTCACCGGGGAGCTGTTTTTT; CDR3aa: CASSPGQGFTGELFF
j_gene: TRBJ2-6; v_gene: TRBV7-3; d_gene: -; abundance: -; CDR3nt: TGTGCCAGCAGCCTCTCTGGCTCTGGGGCCAACGTCCTGACTTTC; CDR3aa: CASSLSGSGANVLTF
j_gene: TRBJ2-1; v_gene: TRBV10-2; d_gene: TRBD2; abundance: -; CDR3nt: TGCGCCAGCCTAAGCGGACTAGCGGGGATAAGCTCCTACAATGAGCAGTTCTTC; CDR3aa: CASLSGLAGISSYNEQFF
j_gene: TRBJ1-4; v_gene: TRBV7-6; d_gene: TRBD1; abundance: -; CDR3nt: TGTGCCAGCAGCAGGACAGGGGCGGGGGATGAAAAACTGTTTTTT; CDR3aa: CASSRTGAGDEKLFF
j_gene: TRBJ2-1; v_gene: TRBV27; d_gene: TRBD2; abundance: -; CDR3nt: TGTGCCAGCAGGACTAGCGGGAGGTACAATGAGCAGTTCTTC; CDR3aa: CASRTSGRYNEQFF
j_gene: TRBJ2-3; v_gene: TRBV9; d_gene: TRBD1; abundance: -; CDR3nt: TGTGCCAGCAGCGTAGAGGGACAGTTGGCAGATACGCAGTATTTT; CDR3aa: CASSVEGQLADTQYF
j_gene: TRBJ1-3; v_gene: TRBV19; d_gene: -; abundance: -; CDR3nt: TGTGCTACTCGCTTAGGCAGTTCTGGAAACACCATATATTTT; CDR3aa: CATRLGSSGNTIYF
j_gene: TRBJ2-2; v_gene: TRBV9; d_gene: -; abundance: -; CDR3nt: TGTGCCAGCAGCGCCGACAAAGCGAACACCGGGGAGCTGTTTTTT; CDR3aa: CASSADKANTGELFF
j_gene: TRBJ1-4; v_gene: TRBV6-5; d_gene: -; abundance: -; CDR3nt: TGTGCCAGCAGTTTCGGCCCCCGTAATGAAAAACTGTTTTTT; CDR3aa: CASSFGPRNEKLFF
j_gene: TRBJ2-3; v_gene: TRBV5-1; d_gene: TRBD2; abundance: -; CDR3nt: TGCGCCAGCAGCACCGGGACTAGCGGGGGCACAGATACGCAGTATTTT; CDR3aa: CASSTGTSGGTDTQYF
j_gene: TRBJ2-7; v_gene: TRBV5-1; d_gene: TRBD2; abundance: -; CDR3nt: TGCGCCAGCAGCTGGGCCCGGACTAGCGAGTCCTACGAGCAGTACTTC; CDR3aa: CASSWARTSESYEQYF
j_gene: TRBJ2-1; v_gene: TRBV1; d_gene: -; abundance: few; CDR3nt: TGCACCAGCAGCCGGGAGTGGGCTAGCGGGAGACCCCGCTCCTACAATGAGCAGTTCTTC; CDR3aa: CTSSREWASGRPRSYNEQFF
j_gene: TRBJ2-3; v_gene: TRBV6-5; d_gene: TRBD2; abundance: -; CDR3nt: TGTGCCAGCAGTTATTATGGACTAGGCACAGATACGCAGTATTTT; CDR3aa: CASSYYGLGTDTQYF
j_gene: TRBJ2-1; v_gene: TRBV27; d_gene: -; abundance: once; CDR3nt: TGTGCCAGCAGTTTAGGAGGGTCGGGGGTCGGATACAATGAGCAGTTCTTC; CDR3aa: CASSLGGSGVGYNEQFF
j_gene: TRBJ1-1; v_gene: TRBV27; d_gene: -; abundance: -; CDR3nt: TGTGCCAGCAGTAGAGAAGGGGCTTACACTGAAGCTTTCTTT; CDR3aa: CASSREGAYTEAFF
j_gene: TRBJ1-3; v_gene: TRBV6-4; d_gene: -; abundance: -; CDR3nt: TGTGCCAGCAGGGGGGGGCTTGGAAACACCATATATTTT; CDR3aa: CASRGGLGNTIYF
j_gene: TRBJ1-1; v_gene: TRBV19; d_gene: -; abundance: large; CDR3nt: TGTGCCAGTAGTATGTATGGGGTTTACACTGAAGCTTTCTTT; CDR3aa: CASSMYGVYTEAFF
j_gene: TRBJ1-5; v_gene: TRBV2; d_gene: -; abundance: once; CDR3nt: TGTGCCAGCAGTGACGGGGCAGTTAGCAATCAGCCCCAGCATTTT; CDR3aa: CASSDGAVSNQPQHF
j_gene: TRBJ2-7; v_gene: TRBV11-2; d_gene: TRBD2; abundance: -; CDR3nt: TGTGCCAGCAGCCCGGGACTAGCGGAGACCTACGAGCAGTACTTC; CDR3aa: CASSPGLAETYEQYF
j_gene: TRBJ2-7; v_gene: TRBV7-3; d_gene: TRBD1; abundance: -; CDR3nt: TGTGCCAGCAGCATCCAACAGGGGTCGTACGAGCAGTACTTC; CDR3aa: CASSIQQGSYEQYF
j_gene: TRBJ2-3; v_gene: TRBV4-1; d_gene: TRBD2; abundance: -; CDR3nt: TGCGCCAGCAGCCAACCGACTAGCGGGAGAATGACAGATACGCAGTATTTT; CDR3aa: CASSQPTSGRMTDTQYF
j_gene: TRBJ2-7; v_gene: TRBV14; d_gene: TRBD2; abundance: -; CDR3nt: TGTGCCAGCAGCCAAAGGGCTGGCGGGAGGGGGGTCTACGAGCAGTACTTC; CDR3aa: CASSQRAGGRGVYEQYF
j_gene: TRBJ2-3; v_gene: TRBV28; d_gene: -; abundance: -; CDR3nt: TGTGCCAGCAGTACTCCCCGGGGGTCCCCGACCACAGATACGCAGTATTTT; CDR3aa: CASSTPRGSPTTDTQYF
j_gene: TRBJ2-1; v_gene: TRBV27; d_gene: -; abundance: -; CDR3nt: TGTGCCAGCAGAACCCCTACTGGCGCCTACAATGAGCAGTTCTTC; CDR3aa: CASRTPTGAYNEQFF
j_gene: TRBJ2-3; v_gene: TRBV29-1; d_gene: -; abundance: -; CDR3nt: TGCAGCGTTCCCAACTCGGACAGCACAGATACGCAGTATTTT; CDR3aa: CSVPNSDSTDTQYF
j_gene: TRBJ1-5; v_gene: TRBV6-1; d_gene: -; abundance: once; CDR3nt: TGTGCCAGCAAGGAAACCAGTGAGCCCCAGCATTTT; CDR3aa: CASKETSEPQHF
j_gene: TRBJ1-1; v_gene: TRBV7-9; d_gene: TRBD1; abundance: medium-sized; CDR3nt: TGTGCCAGCAGCCCAAACAGGGGCGACACTGAAGCTTTCTTT; CDR3aa: CASSPNRGDTEAFF
j_gene: TRBJ1-1; v_gene: TRBV6-6; d_gene: -; abundance: -; CDR3nt: TGTGCCAGCATCAAGACAGCGAACACTGAAGCTTTCTTT; CDR3aa: CASIKTANTEAFF
j_gene: TRBJ1-6; v_gene: TRBV10-3; d_gene: -; abundance: -; CDR3nt: TGTGCCACCAGACAGGATAGCTCCTATAATTCACCCCTCCACTTT; CDR3aa: CATRQDSSYNSPLHF
j_gene: TRBJ1-2; v_gene: TRBV11-2; d_gene: TRBD1; abundance: -; CDR3nt: TGTGCCAGCAGCTCGGCCGACAGGGGCCGGGGCTACACCTTC; CDR3aa: CASSSADRGRGYTF
j_gene: TRBJ2-7; v_gene: TRBV7-2; d_gene: TRBD1; abundance: -; CDR3nt: TGTGCCAGCAGCTTAAGTGAAGGGGGCGGGTACGAGCAGTACTTC; CDR3aa: CASSLSEGGGYEQYF